Here is one T cell receptor beta chain with its context. Its antigen specificity is not known. No much larger clone is present one base from it, and per-base qualities are unavailable. Genomic DNA was extracted from sorted cells for sequencing of the TCRbeta CDR3 region. The immunoSEQ Assay was used to sequence the TCRbeta CDR3 regions. TCRdb limited this immuneACCESS table to in-frame rearrangements with V and J called. A share of clones is missing; checked studies link under half to unresolved V genes, and the rest is unexplained. This sample comprises around 50,000 clones, about 88% of them detected only once. 0.55% to 0.65% of the sample lies in the top ten. These data come from a study of OX40 agonist ivuxolimab in advanced cancers. With respect to the entire study: Ivuxolimab was a fully human IgG2 agonistic monoclonal antibody targeting the costimulatory receptor OX40 (CD134). Partial responses were achieved by three dose-escalation patients, of whom one had hepatocellular carcinoma and two had cutaneous melanoma. Intravenous ivuxolimab was administered to patients every 2 weeks at six dose levels: 0.01, 0.1, 0.3, 1.5, 3 and 10 mg/kg. Of the approximately 50 dose-escalation patients, hepatocellular carcinoma was present in about 19, melanoma in around 15, renal cell carcinoma in 9 and head and neck cancer in 9. The point of sequencing TCRbeta in the periphery was to test whether ivuxolimab changed TCR sequence diversity and drove clonal T-cell expansion. In the dose-escalation cohort, 70% to 90% of patients were male, and the mean age was roughly 60 years with a range of about 23 to 79. The paper describes the monotherapy dose-escalation part (N ≈ 49 patients) of the phase I trial of ivuxolimab. Prior anti-PD-1, anti-PD-L1 or anti-CTLA-4 therapy was permitted, and roughly two fifths of dose-escalation patients had received checkpoint inhibitors.

Findings and caveats that apply to the study as a whole: In partial responders in the 0.1-3.0 mg/kg groups, normalized peripheral clonal expansion was found to be among the lowest, especially among CD8+ T cells. Which antigens the clonally expanded peripheral T cells were specific for was not determined. Low levels of normalized T-cell clonal expansion were also shown by some nonresponding patients. At doses of 0.1 to 3.0 mg/kg, clonal expansion of both CD4+ and CD8+ blood T cells was observed from baseline to week 6. After ivuxolimab, CD8+ T cells had more expanded clones than CD4+ T cells on average.

CDR1 and CDR2, per the germline V gene, are SGHDT and YYEEEE. The CDR3 runs 15 residues from the cysteine to the phenylalanine. Only the CDR3 part of the read is kept: 45 bases, read in frame from the first base. Relative to germline, V is 4 bases shorter and J is 3 bases shorter, with 14 bases between their ends. The trial excluded patients who had a history of autoimmune disease or who were on systemic immunosuppression. In every dose cohort, peripheral blood was drawn for TCR sequencing at baseline, cycle 4 day 1, and cycle 7 day 1. Samples came from an open-label, multicenter, first-in-human phase I dose-escalation trial of ivuxolimab. Adults with locally advanced or metastatic melanoma, renal cell carcinoma, hepatocellular carcinoma or head and neck squamous cell carcinoma were enrolled in the trial. CD4+ and CD8+ T cells were sorted separately from peripheral blood before TCR sequencing.

Recombination joined TRBV5-6 with TRBJ2-1; the D segment may tentatively be TRBD1 or TRBD2, each giving 6 matched bases. Material: CD4+ or CD8+ T cells sorted from blood, obtained in a trial of the OX40 agonist ivuxolimab. This receptor was taken from an adult with an advanced solid tumor such as melanoma, head and neck, liver or kidney cancer. The base sequence is TGTGCCAGCAGCCCACAGGGAGGCCTCTACAATGAGCAGTTCTTC. Its protein reads: CASSPQGGLYNEQFF.